What follows describes a single TCR beta chain. No cognate antigen has been identified for it. No base-level quality is on record; no much larger clone is a single base apart. Taken from the germline V gene, the CDR1 and CDR2 loops are SGDLS and YYNGEE. V and J are trimmed by 0 bases and 5 bases, and the gene matches miss 3 bases of the junction. The CDR3 starts with the cysteine, ends with the phenylalanine, and has 14 residues. Only the CDR3 portion is preserved as DNA: 42 bases, with reading frame beginning at the first base. The immunoSEQ Assay, a bias-controlled multiplex PCR, was used to amplify TCRbeta CDR3 regions from genomic DNA. The source study handled its data this way. Nucleated cell counts per sample were estimated from amplification of reference gene primers within the assay. Sequence reads were collapsed and filtered to measure the absolute abundance of every unique TCRbeta CDR3 rearrangement. For each sample, productive Simpson clonality was calculated as the square root of Simpson's diversity index across productive rearrangements. As stored in TCRdb, this immuneACCESS dataset retains in-frame rearrangements with V and J assigned. A fraction of the clones does not appear; measured against another copy, unresolved V genes explain less than half of the discrepancy, and the remainder lacks a known reason. For V, J and clone size, that table is used; D and trimming come from the DNA. This sample lists a few hundred thousand clones; approximately 86% were detected once. About 7.1% of the sample is in the top ten clones.

This entry is derived from a study of blood T cell repertoires in COVID-19 (dated by TCRdb to the early 2020s). The study in broad terms: Samples from collaborators originated in the United States, Italy and Spain and spanned both the acute and convalescent phases of COVID-19. The prospective study material was composed of cDNA or gDNA derived from T cells, B-cell-depleted T cells, or PBMCs. Subjects who had been exposed to COVID-19, were actively infected with it, or had recovered from it provided the deeply sampled blood TCRbeta repertoires that made up the dataset. The repertoires were made available in a free public database intended to serve as a resource for research on the immune response to SARS-CoV-2. The samples were drawn from the first 160 participants of the ongoing ImmuneRACE study and from 1,254 subjects provided by 6 global collaborators. A de-identified subject ID, COVID-19 status, age in years and sex were almost always included in the sample metadata. Where available, HLA class I and class II types were taken from metadata supplied by the sample provider and were not determined by assay-based typing. Study-level results and caveats: Clinical and demographic metadata were provided uncurated, with the amount varying by source and participant.

One collaborating source in Seattle enrolled patients during active infection and followed them longitudinally through the course of disease. Collaborating institutions collected whole blood in K2EDTA tubes following their own protocols. Collaborator samples were shipped for TCRbeta analysis as frozen whole blood, isolated PBMCs, or DNA extracted from either sample type. The sequence joins TRBV9 to TRBJ2-7, with 9 middle bases fitting TRBD1. This TCR came from a woman aged 55-69 years with COVID-19, enrolled during active disease. The sample consisted of peripheral blood. The CDR3 reads CASSVEGQGNEQYF. The nucleotide sequence is given as TGTGCCAGCAGCGTAGAGGGACAGGGAAACGAGCAGTACTTC.